The clone carrying this TCR beta chain was observed many times. Its target is unknown. This CDR3 has 13 amino acids. V lost 6 bases to trimming and J lost 4 bases, with 9 bases between them. This sample was taken from a study of T cells in Graves' hyperthyroidism and ophthalmopathy. Study outcomes and limitations: Progression to ophthalmopathy was predicted a median of approximately 6.4 months early.

RNA transcripts yielded amplified TCR beta CDR3 regions. The TCR CDR3 was amplified in a first-round RT-PCR using the HTBI primer set. TCRdb recomputed calls from the multiplex PCR reads with MiXCR, one row per CDR3 protein. The sample carries about 350,000 distinct CDR3 sequences, 18% recorded once. The clonotype comes from a woman between 40 and 55 years old with Graves' ophthalmopathy. The chain combines TRBV12-3 or TRBV12-4 with TRBJ2-2; D call uncertain. Sequencing input: blood. CDR3 nucleotide sequence: TGTGCCAGCAGCCTTACACTCACCGGGGAGCTGTTTTTT. This encodes CASSLTLTGELFF.